Shown below are 31 T cell receptor beta chains from a single sample sequenced in a study of CD8+ T cells in alopecia areata. The treatment: oral pan-JAK inhibitor, 5-10 mg twice daily. Following extraction, RNA underwent reverse transcription to cDNA, which served as the sequencing template. Some clones are missing from TCRdb's copy, which holds only in-frame ones; the method was immunoSEQ multiplex PCR. The sample lists 150,000 to 200,000 clones, 60% occurring once. This specimen was CD4+ T cells sorted from blood, taken at week 24, from a patient treated with tofacitinib. The receptors were sampled from a human donor with alopecia areata.

The V call is TRBV27, the J call TRBJ2-1; D gene uncertain. This CDR3 comprises 13 residues. V was trimmed by 4 bases and J by 3 bases, leaving 7 bases between them. From germline, CDR1 is MNHEY and CDR2 SMNVEV (reference sequence). The DNA for the CDR3 is TGTGCCAGCAGTTCGCACTTCTACAATGAGCAGTTCTTC. This gives the protein CASSSHFYNEQFF.

This chain connects TRBV7-8 to TRBJ1-2, with 11 positions matching TRBD1. The J segment lost 4 bases and the V segment lost 5 bases, leaving 9 bases of the junction unmatched. Germline V lookup: CDR1 SGHVS, CDR2 FQNEAQ. The CDR3 runs 16 residues. The CDR3 reads CASSPRGQGASYGYTF. The CDR3 DNA reads as TGTGCCAGCAGCCCGAGAGGACAGGGGGCCAGCTATGGCTACACCTTC.

This chain connects TRBV25-1 to TRBJ2-7; D uncertain. The V gene lost 4 bases and the J gene lost 3 bases, with 4 bases spanning the gap. Per germline, CDR1 MGHDK and CDR2 SYGVNS. This CDR3 spans 11 amino acids. The CDR3 DNA is TGTGCCAGCAGTGGGGTCTACGAGCAGTACTTC. Translating gives CASSGVYEQYF.

This clone appeared a few times. The junction shows a germline mismatch at one end, possibly a read error. The chain recombines TRBV25-1 with TRBJ2-7; tentatively, D is TRBD1 (6 bases). The CDR3 totals 14 residues. Per germline, CDR1 MGHDK and CDR2 SYGVNS. The CDR3 bases are TGTGCCAGTCGAGGACAGCTAGAGGGGTACGGGCAGTACTTC. It translates to CASRGQLEGYGQYF.

This rearrangement joins TRBV9 to TRBJ1-1, with 7 bases aligning to TRBD1. Germline CDR1 and CDR2: SGDLS and YYNGEE. The CDR3 consists of 15 residues. Trimming took 3 bases from V and 1 from J; bases not matched to a gene: 6. The CDR3 here is CASSAIRDRNTEAFF. The DNA of the CDR3 is TGTGCCAGCAGCGCCATACGGGACAGGAACACTGAAGCTTTCTTT.

This chain joins TRBV2 and TRBJ1-5, with D maybe TRBD1 (5 bases). This CDR3 contains 14 residues. Between the trimmed V and J ends, which lost 2 bases and 4 bases, there was a span of 9 bases. The germline CDR1 and CDR2 sequences are SNHLY and FYNNEI. CDR3 in DNA: TGTGCCAGCAGTGAATCGGGGGGGAATCAGCCCCAGCATTTT. Amino acids: CASSESGGNQPQHF. Using reference TRBV2 and TRBJ1-5 for the parts outside the CDR3, the full variable domain is EPEVTQTPSHQVTQMGQEVILRCVPISNHLYFYWYRQILGQKVEFLVSFYNNEISEKSEIFDDQFSVERPDGSNFTLKIRSTKLEDSAMYFCASSESGGNQPQHFGDGTRLSIL.

The chain uses TRBV27 and TRBJ1-1, with a weak D call TRBD1 (6 bases). Germline V gives CDR1 MNHEY, CDR2 SMNVEV (reference sequence). V was shortened by 7 bases and J by 0 bases, with 15 bases between the two germline ends. CDR3 length equals 15 residues. The CDR3 coding sequence is TGTGCCAGCACTTTGACCGGGGGCCTGAACACTGAAGCTTTCTTT. This encodes CASTLTGGLNTEAFF.

V is TRBV5-1 and J is TRBJ2-2; D gene unclear. Germline V gene sequence: CDR1 SGHRS, CDR2 YFSETQ. Trimming shortened V by 2 bases and J by 3 bases, and 8 bases separated the two germline ends. This CDR3 region has 14 residues. The CDR3 DNA sequence: TGCGCCAGCAGCTTCAGAGCTGACACCGGGGAGCTGTTTTTT. Translation: CASSFRADTGELFF. The full variable domain, in which reference TRBV5-1 and TRBJ2-2 provide the parts outside the CDR3, is KAGVTQTPRYLIKTRGQQVTLSCSPISGHRSVSWYQQTPGQGLQFLFEYFSETQRNKGNFPGRFSGRQFSNSRSEMNVSTLELGDSALYLCASSFRADTGELFFGEGSRLTVL.

The gene calls are TRBV6-5 and TRBJ2-5; 9 positions match TRBD1. The germline CDR1 and CDR2 sequences are MNHEY and SVGAGI. The CDR3 loop spans 16 amino acids. V trimming: 2 bases; J trimming: 2 bases; junction bases outside the gene matches: 6. The CDR3 DNA follows: TGTGCCAGCAGTTACCGGACAGGGGATGGGCAAGAGACCCAGTACTTC. It is translated as CASSYRTGDGQETQYF.

There are a few counts of this clone. The chain combines TRBV14 with TRBJ2-6; D is ambiguous. Germline lookup yields CDR1 SGHDN and CDR2 FVKESK. The CDR3 contains 13 residues. V dropped 1 base and J dropped 9 bases, with 7 bases sitting between them. For the CDR3, the DNA is TGTGCCAGCAGCCAAGTCGGGCGCAACGTCCTGACTTTC. It translates to CASSQVGRNVLTF.

This clone came up a few times. The genes are TRBV11-3 and TRBJ2-1; TRBD2 matches at 10 bases. V was pared by 1 base and J by 8 bases, with 11 bases of the junction left unmatched. CDR1 and CDR2 from the germline V gene are SGHNT and YENEEA. This CDR3 is 17 amino acids long. The CDR3 sequence is CASSLGVGLAGADEQFF. In nucleotides, the CDR3 is TGTGCCAGCAGCTTAGGGGTCGGGCTAGCGGGGGCAGATGAGCAGTTCTTC.

The table lists this clone with a few counts. This chain links TRBV10-3 with TRBJ1-6; the match to TRBD1 covers 8 bases. The germline V gene has CDR1 ENHRY and CDR2 SYGVKD. The CDR3 runs to 14 residues. V was pared by 3 bases and J by 7 bases, with 2 bases of the junction left unmatched. CDR3 coding DNA: TGTGCCATCAGTGAACAGGGGGGGAATTCACCCCTCCACTTT. This codes for CAISEQGGNSPLHF.

J is TRBJ2-4 and V is TRBV29-1, with D perhaps TRBD1 (5 bases). CDR3 length equals 12 residues. Germline values: CDR1 SQVTM, CDR2 ANQGSEA. V lost 6 bases, J lost 5 bases, and 11 bases lay in between. CDR3 in amino acids: CSVERGENIQYF. In DNA form, the CDR3 reads TGCAGCGTCGAAAGGGGCGAAAACATTCAGTACTTC.

Only one count was recorded for this clone. The rearrangement joins TRBV7-8 to TRBJ1-1; no firm D call. Trimming pared 3 bases from V and 10 bases from J, leaving 18 bases between. The CDR3 extends over 14 amino acids. In germline, CDR1 is SGHVS, CDR2 FQNEAQ. The CDR3 DNA reads as TGTGCCAGCAGCTTTATGCAGTCAGCCTACGGAGCTTTCTTT. It codes for CASSFMQSAYGAFF. Using reference TRBV7-8 and TRBJ1-1 for the parts outside the CDR3, the full variable domain is GAGVSQSPRYKVAKRGQDVALRCDPISGHVSLFWYQQALGQGPEFLTYFQNEAQLDKSGLPSDRFFAERPEGSVSTLKIQRTQQEDSAVYLCASSFMQSAYGAFFGQGTRLTVV.

As DNA, the CDR3 is TGTGCCAGCAGTACCCTCGACGGATTAAACTATGGCTACACCTTC. The encoded protein is CASSTLDGLNYGYTF. The chain links TRBV6-5 to TRBJ1-2; D remains ambiguous. The CDR3 spans 15 residues. Germline CDR1 is MNHEY and CDR2 is SVGAGI. Trimming stripped 5 bases from V and 2 bases from J, with 15 bases between.

The genes are TRBV29-1 and TRBJ1-1; tentatively, D is TRBD1 (6 bases). This CDR3 is built from 13 residues. The germline V and J ends were trimmed by 5 bases and 0 bases, with 10 bases remaining between them. CDR1 is SQVTM and CDR2 is ANQGSEA in the germline V gene. The CDR3 loop is CSVIGQLNTEAFF. DNA for the CDR3: TGCAGCGTTATCGGACAGCTGAACACTGAAGCTTTCTTT. The full variable domain, completed using reference TRBV29-1 and TRBJ1-1, is SAVISQKPSRDICQRGTSLTIQCQVDSQVTMMFWYRQQPGQSLTLIATANQGSEATYESGFVIDKFPISRPNLTFSTLTVSNMSPEDSSIYLCSVIGQLNTEAFFGQGTRLTVV.

V usage is TRBV30 and J usage is TRBJ1-2; D unresolved. The CDR3 is made up of 13 amino acids. Between the trimmed V and J ends, which lost 6 bases and 4 bases, there was a span of 15 bases. The germline gives CDR1 GTSNPN, CDR2 SVGIG (reference sequence). As DNA, the CDR3 is TGTGCCTGCCTCACAGATGCAGGCTATGGCTACACCTTC. The encoded protein is CACLTDAGYGYTF.

The rearrangement uses TRBV5-1 and TRBJ2-5, with D possibly called TRBD1 or TRBD2 (5 bases each). This CDR3 is 15 amino acids long. CDR1 SGHRS and CDR2 YFSETQ come from the germline V gene. V was trimmed by 0 bases and J by 1 base, leaving 10 bases between them. The CDR3 sequence is CASSLVGATQETQYF. The CDR3 DNA reads TGCGCCAGCAGCTTGGTCGGGGCCACCCAAGAGACCCAGTACTTC.

The J gene is TRBJ2-7, the V gene TRBV11-1; D not certain. The CDR3 is made up of 14 amino acids. Looked up from germline, CDR1 is SGHAT and CDR2 is FQDESV (reference sequence). V was shortened by 2 bases and J by 0 bases, with 8 bases between the two germline ends. CDR3 DNA: TGTGCCAGCAGCTTACTCCTGACCTCCTACGAGCAGTACTTC. Translation: CASSLLLTSYEQYF. The full variable domain, in which reference TRBV11-1 and TRBJ2-7 provide the parts outside the CDR3, is EAEVAQSPRYKITEKSQAVAFWCDPISGHATLYWYRQILGQGPELLVQFQDESVVDDSQLPKDRFSAERLKGVDSTLKIQPAELGDSAMYLCASSLLLTSYEQYFGPGTRLTVT.

The J gene is TRBJ2-3, the V gene TRBV10-3, with D possibly called TRBD1 or TRBD2 (7 bases each). CDR1 is ENHRY and CDR2 is SYGVKD in the germline V gene. V gave up 6 bases and J gave up 2 bases, with 21 bases separating them. The CDR3 consists of 17 residues. The CDR3 loop reads CAIRDPRGGFFTDTQYF. DNA of the CDR3: TGTGCCATCAGGGACCCCAGGGGGGGATTTTTCACAGATACGCAGTATTTT.

Here the CDR3 DNA reads TGTGCCTGGAGTCCCCGAGGGGGCGTAGGGCCCCAGCATTTT. This translates into CAWSPRGGVGPQHF. The V gene is TRBV30, the J gene TRBJ1-5, with TRBD1 matching over 7 bases. The CDR3 is 14 amino acids. The junction had 10 bases not matched to a gene; V was cut back by 2 bases and J by 9 bases. The germline gives CDR1 GTSNPN, CDR2 SVGIG (reference sequence).

Here the CDR3 DNA reads TGCAGCGGATGGGACAGGGGGCGAGAGCAGTACTTC. Residues: CSGWDRGREQYF. The chain links TRBV29-1 to TRBJ2-7; 12 nucleotides line up with TRBD1. Germline V gene data show CDR1 as SQVTM and CDR2 as ANQGSEA. After removal of 7 bases from V and 7 bases from J, the junction contained 5 bases not matched to a gene. The CDR3 totals 12 residues.

The chain is built from TRBV29-1 and TRBJ1-1; D remains unclear. The length of the CDR3 is 12 residues. From germline, CDR1 is SQVTM and CDR2 ANQGSEA. Trimming took 7 bases from V and 4 from J, leaving 13 bases between them. CDR3 nucleotides: TGCAGCGGAGCGTCCCTGACCACTGAAGCTTTCTTT. Amino acid sequence: CSGASLTTEAFF.

The V and J genes are TRBV4-3 and TRBJ2-3; possible D gene TRBD2, 5 bases. Trimming removed 1 base at V and 4 bases at J, with 6 bases between. The CDR3 sequence is 13 residues long. Germline V gene lookup returns CDR1 LGHNA and CDR2 YSLEER. The CDR3 DNA reads as TGCGCCAGCAGCCAAGGACTATCAGATACGCAGTATTTT. Its protein product is CASSQGLSDTQYF.

This clone has only one observation. J is TRBJ2-1 and V is TRBV29-1, with 14 bases identical to TRBD2. With V trimmed by 4 bases and J by 9 bases, 11 bases remained unmatched. Germline assignment: CDR1 SQVTM and CDR2 ANQGSEA. CDR3 length: 16 amino acids. CDR3 bases: TGCAGCGTTGGAGCGACTAGCGGGGGGGGTTTCGGTGAGCAGTTCTTC. It is translated as CSVGATSGGGFGEQFF.

The rearrangement links TRBV6-1 to TRBJ1-1; weak D call: TRBD1 (6 bases). The CDR3 sequence is 17 residues long. The V gene lost 2 bases and the J gene lost 2 bases, with 18 bases spanning the gap. Germline V gene data show CDR1 as MNHNS and CDR2 as SASEGT. CDR3 in amino acids: CASSEYVIVGANTEAFF. The CDR3 DNA sequence: TGTGCCAGCAGTGAATACGTTATAGTGGGGGCCAACACTGAAGCTTTCTTT.

This clone occurred a few times. The chain is built from TRBV29-1 and TRBJ2-2; D is possibly TRBD1 (5 bases). Germline CDR1 reads SQVTM; CDR2 reads ANQGSEA. The CDR3 sequence is 12 residues long. The V end was cut by 6 bases, the J end by 2 bases, with 7 bases between. The CDR3 loop reads CSVGHNTGELFF. The CDR3 DNA follows: TGCAGCGTAGGACACAACACCGGGGAGCTGTTTTTT.

The J gene is TRBJ2-5, the V gene TRBV29-1; TRBD1 might be the D (6 bases). The DNA end is more similar to TRBJ2-7, so the J call may be wrong. This CDR3 spans 11 amino acids. Germline V gives CDR1 SQVTM, CDR2 ANQGSEA. CDR3 nucleotide sequence: TGCAGCGTTGGACAGGCCCACGAGCAGTACTTC. This codes for CSVGQAHEQYF.

This clone came up a few times. The V gene is TRBV29-1, the J gene TRBJ1-2; TRBD1 is a possible D gene (5 bases). The V end lost 6 bases, the J end lost 3 bases, and 11 bases lay between the germline ends. This CDR3 contains 12 residues. Germline CDR1 is SQVTM and CDR2 is ANQGSEA. CDR3 sequence reads: CSVDDRDYGYTF. CDR3 nucleotides: TGCAGCGTCGATGACAGAGACTATGGCTACACCTTC.

This clone was recorded at least ten times. The CDR3 reads CASSTGGNFYGYTF. The CDR3 region has the DNA TGTGCCAGCAGTACGGGTGGGAACTTCTATGGCTACACCTTC. The V gene is TRBV7-2, the J gene TRBJ1-2; D not certain. The V end lost 6 bases, the J end lost 4 bases, and 15 bases lay between the germline ends. Germline CDR1 and CDR2: SGHTA and FQGNSA. This CDR3 has 14 residues. Full variable domain (outside the CDR3, taken from reference TRBV7-2 and TRBJ1-2): GAGVSQSPSNKVTEKGKDVELRCDPISGHTALYWYRQSLGQGLEFLIYFQGNSAPDKSGLPSDRFSAERTGGSVSTLTIQRTQQEDSAVYLCASSTGGNFYGYTFGSGTRLTVV.

This clone was seen more than once but under ten times. V usage is TRBV30 and J usage is TRBJ2-7, with a weak D call TRBD1 (6 bases). CDR1 is GTSNPN and CDR2 is SVGIG in the germline V gene (reference sequence). Trimming removed 4 bases at V and 2 bases at J, with 12 bases between. CDR3 length equals 13 residues. The CDR3 loop is CAWNRDLAYEQYF. The CDR3 DNA reads as TGTGCCTGGAACAGGGATTTGGCCTACGAGCAGTACTTC.